The following is a TCR beta chain sequence with its context. This CDR3 is 17 amino acids long. V was shortened by 2 bases and J by 0 bases, with 15 bases between the two germline ends. CDR1 is SGHDT, CDR2 YYEEEE, per germline. This sample is part of a study of shared T cell receptors in the human thymus. Sequenced by immunoSEQ multiplex PCR; TCRdb stores in-frame clones only, minus some. The table records roughly 550,000 clones, around 78% of them present only once. These data were likewise used in another study, on human thymus T cells. That report adds: Resections obtained during corrective heart surgery supplied the thymus tissue. In unrelated individuals, thymic repertoires overlapped highly, according to related research.

The chain employs TRBV5-6 and TRBJ2-1, with D possibly TRBD1 on 6 matching bases. This TCR came from a boy under two years old with a congenital heart defect. The sample consisted of thymocytes. The CDR3 region is CASSFAPGANSYNEQFF. DNA of the CDR3: TGTGCCAGCAGCTTTGCGCCAGGGGCGAACTCCTACAATGAGCAGTTCTTC.